This entry lists 30 T cell receptor beta chains sequenced from one sample in a study of STAT5B mutations in CD4+ large granular lymphocyte leukemia. Generated by immunoSEQ multiplex PCR, the TCRdb table keeps only in-frame clones and is missing some. This sample has around 27,000 clones, with 65% to 80% found just once. The specimen was CD4+ T cells from blood buffy coats. All receptors come from a human donor in good health.

The genes are TRBV19 and TRBJ2-2; perhaps TRBD1 as D (6 bases). The CDR3 contains 14 residues. Looked up from germline, CDR1 is LNHDA and CDR2 is SQIVND (reference sequence). CDR3: CASFRGWNTGELFF. The CDR3 DNA reads TGTGCTTCGTTCAGGGGATGGAACACCGGGGAGCTGTTTTTT.

The V and J genes are TRBV10-3 and TRBJ2-1; TRBD1 is a possible D gene (6 bases). The CDR3 is made up of 13 amino acids. Germline V CDR1 and CDR2: ENHRY, SYGVKD. The ends were cut back, 2 bases at V and 6 bases at J, with 8 bases in the middle. CDR3 sequence: CAISEGQSNEQFF. The DNA for the CDR3 is TGTGCCATCAGTGAGGGACAGAGCAATGAGCAGTTCTTC.

J is TRBJ2-7 and V is TRBV12-5; D not resolved. The CDR3 is made up of 13 amino acids. V was clipped by 5 bases and J by 0 bases, with 8 bases between them. CDR1 and CDR2 from the germline V gene are LGHNT and FRNRAP. The CDR3 loop reads CASGPTSSYEQYF. The CDR3 DNA reads TGTGCTAGTGGTCCTACAAGCTCCTACGAGCAGTACTTC. The variable domain in full, with the rest retrieved from reference TRBV12-5 and TRBJ2-7, is DARVTQTPRHKVTEMGQEVTMRCQPILGHNTVFWYRQTMMQGLELLAYFRNRAPLDDSGMPKDRFSAEMPDATLATLKIQPSEPRDSAVYFCASGPTSSYEQYFGPGTRLTVT.

The J gene is TRBJ1-1, the V gene TRBV5-8; 11 nucleotides line up with TRBD1. The CDR3 has 17 amino acids. V was pared by 3 bases and J by 5 bases, with 12 bases of the junction left unmatched. Germline CDR1 reads SGHTS; CDR2 reads YDEGEE. CDR3 DNA sequence: TGTGCCAGCAGCTCCTATCTCGGGACAGGGGGTAGGACTGAAGCTTTCTTT. As protein: CASSSYLGTGGRTEAFF.

V and J are TRBV13 and TRBJ2-1; 7 bases align to TRBD1. CDR1 is PRHDT, CDR2 FYEKMQ, per germline (reference sequence). The CDR3 totals 14 residues. The V gene end was trimmed by 3 bases and the J gene end by 6 bases; junction bases not matched to a gene: 5. In DNA, the CDR3 is TGTGCCAGCAGCTTTTCTTCAGGGGGCAATGAGCAGTTCTTC. It translates to CASSFSSGGNEQFF.

The rearrangement uses TRBV7-2 and TRBJ2-2, with TRBD1 as a possible D gene (5 bases). Trimming shortened V by 1 base and J by 6 bases, and 9 bases separated the two germline ends. This CDR3 is built from 14 residues. CDR1 is SGHTA, CDR2 FQGNSA, per germline. The CDR3 DNA sequence: TGTGCCAGCAGCTTAGAGTCCAGGGCCGGGGAGCTGTTTTTT. This codes for CASSLESRAGELFF. The full variable domain, its missing parts supplied by reference TRBV7-2 and TRBJ2-2, is GAGVSQSPSNKVTEKGKDVELRCDPISGHTALYWYRQSLGQGLEFLIYFQGNSAPDKSGLPSDRFSAERTGGSVSTLTIQRTQQEDSAVYLCASSLESRAGELFFGEGSRLTVL.

Only a few counts were recorded for this clone. This rearrangement joins TRBV11-2 to TRBJ2-7; unclear D gene. V shed 5 bases and J shed 6 bases, with 17 bases lying between them. The CDR3 covers 14 residues. Germline values: CDR1 SGHAT, CDR2 FQNNGV. The CDR3 DNA reads TGTGCCAGCAGCAGCTCGAGGAATCCTCCCGAGCAGTACTTC. Translating it yields CASSSSRNPPEQYF.

The CDR3 here is CASSIAGHQGPQHF. CDR3 DNA sequence: TGTGCCAGTAGTATAGCGGGGCACCAGGGCCCCCAGCATTTT. The V and J genes are TRBV19 and TRBJ1-5; D perhaps matches TRBD1 (5 bases). The V gene lost 1 base and the J gene lost 10 bases, with 14 bases spanning the gap. The germline V gene encodes CDR1 LNHDA and CDR2 SQIVND (reference sequence). The CDR3 extends over 14 amino acids.

The V gene is TRBV18, the J gene TRBJ2-7; TRBD2 matches 14 bases. The trim removed 6 bases at V and 3 bases at J, leaving 4 bases unmatched. Germline CDR1 and CDR2: KGHSH and LQKENI. CDR3 length: 15 residues. The CDR3 DNA reads as TGTGCCAGCTCTCCCGGGACTAGCGGGAGCTACGAGCAGTACTTC. Amino acid sequence: CASSPGTSGSYEQYF.

V and J are TRBV6-1 and TRBJ2-5, with D unclear. V dropped 5 bases and J dropped 0 bases, with 4 bases sitting between them. This CDR3 comprises 12 residues. In germline, CDR1 is MNHNS, CDR2 SASEGT. The CDR3 sequence: CASSKNQETQYF. The CDR3 DNA follows: TGTGCCAGCAGTAAAAACCAAGAGACCCAGTACTTC.

The rearrangement uses TRBV7-5 and TRBJ2-1; the D call TRBD2 from the table was never checked on the DNA. TRBV7-5 is tagged as a pseudogene. The CDR3 contains 16 residues. CDR3 nucleotides: TGTGCCAGAAGCTTAAAGGTTGGCGGAACGAACAATGAGCAGTTCTTC. Its translation is CARSLKVGGTNNEQFF.

The V gene is TRBV10-1, the J gene TRBJ2-5; a weak D match, TRBD2 (6 bases). V lost 5 bases and J lost 6, with 13 bases in between. Per germline, CDR1 WNHNN and CDR2 SYGVQD (reference sequence). The CDR3 is 13 residues long. The CDR3 spells CASSPPGLQTQYF. The CDR3 DNA reads as TGCGCCAGCAGTCCACCGGGACTCCAGACCCAGTACTTC.

The chain is built from TRBV7-2 and TRBJ1-4; D remains unclear. V was trimmed by 3 bases and J by 8 bases, leaving 7 bases between them. Germline CDR1 is SGHTA and CDR2 is FQGNSA. The CDR3 length is 12 residues. The CDR3 is CASSFNREKLFF. The CDR3 DNA reads TGTGCCAGCAGCTTTAACAGAGAAAAACTGTTTTTT.

J is TRBJ2-7 and V is TRBV5-8, with D maybe TRBD1 (5 bases). The length of the CDR3 is 14 residues. V was shortened by 5 bases and J by 1 base, with 13 bases between the two germline ends. Germline CDR1 is SGHTS and CDR2 is YDEGEE. In DNA, the CDR3 is TGTGCCAGCAGAATCAGGGTAGGGTCCTACGAGCAGTACTTC. It yields the protein CASRIRVGSYEQYF.

This chain connects TRBV2 to TRBJ1-2, with a weak D call TRBD1 (6 bases). The V and J ends lost 4 bases and 3 bases respectively, with 12 bases between them. The CDR3 extends over 14 amino acids. Germline V gene lookup returns CDR1 SNHLY and CDR2 FYNNEI. CDR3 coding DNA: TGTGCCAGCAGTGTGGTCAGGGGCGACTATGGCTACACCTTC. Translated: CASSVVRGDYGYTF.

The CDR3 DNA reads as TGTGCCAGTACCCGCGGAGGACAGAGGCCTGATTCACCCCTCCACTTT. Protein: CASTRGGQRPDSPLHF. J is TRBJ1-6 and V is TRBV19, with a possible D match to TRBD1 (6 bases). Between the trimmed V and J ends, which lost 7 bases and 8 bases, there was a span of 21 bases. The germline gives CDR1 LNHDA, CDR2 SQIVND (reference sequence). This CDR3 has 16 amino acids.

The chain employs TRBV7-2 and TRBJ2-5, with TRBD2 matching 7 bases. Germline loops: CDR1 SGHTA, CDR2 FQGNSA. The CDR3 has 14 amino acids. Trimming at V came to 3 bases and at J to 2 bases, leaving 3 bases not matched to a gene. Here the CDR3 reads CASSFLAEQETQYF. As DNA, the CDR3 is TGTGCCAGCAGCTTTCTAGCGGAGCAAGAGACCCAGTACTTC.

V usage is TRBV5-6 and J usage is TRBJ1-4, with TRBD1 as a possible D gene (5 bases). The CDR3 extends over 15 amino acids. Germline V gene sequence: CDR1 SGHDT, CDR2 YYEEEE. V was pared by 4 bases and J by 4 bases, with 14 bases between. CDR3 nucleotides: TGTGCCAGCAGCGGGGGAAGCGGGCTTAATGAAAAACTGTTTTTT. This sequence encodes CASSGGSGLNEKLFF.

This chain connects TRBV18 to TRBJ1-6; D gene ambiguous. V dropped 1 base and J dropped 3 bases, with 7 bases sitting between them. Germline CDR1 reads KGHSH; CDR2 reads LQKENI. The CDR3 length is 15 residues. For the CDR3, the DNA is TGTGCCAGCTCACCACGCGCCCTCTATAATTCACCCCTCCACTTT. Its translation: CASSPRALYNSPLHF.

This rearrangement joins TRBV10-1 to TRBJ2-1; TRBD1 aligns across 7 bases. Germline values: CDR1 WNHNN, CDR2 SYGVQD (reference sequence). The CDR3 has 14 residues. Trimming cost V 7 bases and J 6 bases; bases outside gene matches: 9. The CDR3 here is CASTQRGPFNEQFF. CDR3 in DNA: TGCGCCAGCACCCAAAGGGGGCCATTCAATGAGCAGTTCTTC.

This clone appeared a few times. V gene TRBV2 combines with J gene TRBJ1-5; D ambiguous. This CDR3 comprises 12 residues. Germline CDR1 is SNHLY and CDR2 is FYNNEI. Trimming removed 8 bases from V and 3 bases from J, with 8 bases in between. CDR3 in amino acids: CASGRINQPQHF. CDR3 sequence (DNA): TGTGCCAGCGGACGGATCAATCAGCCCCAGCATTTT.

The genes are TRBV19 and TRBJ2-5; D remains unclear. The CDR3 totals 16 residues. Trimming left V 3 bases short and J 1 base short, with 15 bases between. Germline V gene data show CDR1 as LNHDA and CDR2 as SQIVND (reference sequence). CDR3 residues: CASSIRRAAAQETQYF. The DNA of the CDR3 is TGTGCCAGTAGTATCCGCCGGGCGGCAGCCCAAGAGACCCAGTACTTC. Drawing the rest from reference TRBV19 and TRBJ2-5, the complete variable domain is DGGITQSPKYLFRKEGQNVTLSCEQNLNHDAMYWYRQDPGQGLRLIYYSQIVNDFQKGDIAEGYSVSREKKESFPLTVTSAQKNPTAFYLCASSIRRAAAQETQYFGPGTRLLVL.

The chain joins TRBV5-6 to TRBJ2-4; D uncertain. This CDR3 region has 16 residues. V dropped 4 bases and J dropped 0 bases, with 14 bases sitting between them. Germline V gene sequence: CDR1 SGHDT, CDR2 YYEEEE. CDR3 bases: TGTGCCAGCAGCCTCCTGGATAACCTAGCCAAAAACATTCAGTACTTC. It codes for CASSLLDNLAKNIQYF. Filled out from reference TRBV5-6 and TRBJ2-4, the complete variable domain reads DAGVTQSPTHLIKTRGQQVTLRCSPKSGHDTVSWYQQALGQGPQFIFQYYEEEERQRGNFPDRFSGHQFPNYSSELNVNALLLGDSALYLCASSLLDNLAKNIQYFGAGTRLSVL.

This clone was observed a single time. The chain is built from TRBV28 and TRBJ2-7; D remains ambiguous. Per the germline V gene, CDR1 is MDHEN and CDR2 is SYDVKM. V lost 4 bases, J lost 2 bases, and 9 bases lay in between. The CDR3 covers 13 residues. CDR3 sequence (DNA): TGTGCCAGCAGTTCCTCCGGGCCCTACGAGCAGTACTTC. This sequence encodes CASSSSGPYEQYF.

This chain uses TRBV5-1 with TRBJ2-1; 8 nucleotides agree with TRBD2. The germline V gene encodes CDR1 SGHRS and CDR2 YFSETQ. Losses at the gene ends were 6 bases for V and 0 bases for J; bases not matched to a gene: 17. The length of the CDR3 is 19 residues. CDR3 sequence: CASTSRTSGSYLSYNEQFF. CDR3 DNA: TGCGCCAGCACCTCCCGAACTAGCGGTTCTTACCTCTCCTACAATGAGCAGTTCTTC.

The count of this clone is one. Here the CDR3 DNA reads TGTGCCAGCAGACCTAAGGGCGAAATTGGGACCCAGTACTTC. The encoded protein is CASRPKGEIGTQYF. The gene calls are TRBV7-6 and TRBJ2-5, with unresolved D. V dropped 6 bases and J dropped 7 bases, with 18 bases sitting between them. This CDR3 is 14 amino acids long. The V gene's germline CDR1 is SGHVS and CDR2 FNYEAQ.

The chain recombines TRBV19 with TRBJ1-5; D is ambiguous. The CDR3 runs to 15 residues. Between the trimmed V and J ends, which lost 1 base and 1 base, there was a span of 8 bases. Germline lookup yields CDR1 LNHDA and CDR2 SQIVND (reference sequence). The CDR3: CASSIVRGSNQPQHF. CDR3 sequence (DNA): TGTGCCAGTAGTATAGTTAGAGGCAGCAATCAGCCCCAGCATTTT.

J is TRBJ2-3 and V is TRBV9; D is unresolved. V was clipped by 4 bases and J by 0 bases, with 12 bases between them. This CDR3 comprises 15 residues. Germline V gene sequence: CDR1 SGDLS, CDR2 YYNGEE. Here the CDR3 DNA reads TGTGCCAGCAGCATCCAAGGTAGTAGCACAGATACGCAGTATTTT. It translates to CASSIQGSSTDTQYF.

The V call is TRBV9, the J call TRBJ2-3; 10 bases are shared with TRBD2. The CDR3 length is 17 residues. Germline values: CDR1 SGDLS, CDR2 YYNGEE. The V gene end was trimmed by 0 bases and the J gene end by 6 bases; junction bases not matched to a gene: 10. CDR3 protein: CASSVDPPSGSMDTQYF. CDR3 DNA: TGTGCCAGCAGCGTAGACCCCCCTAGCGGGAGTATGGATACGCAGTATTTT.

V usage is TRBV7-8 and J usage is TRBJ2-3; 7 nucleotides align to TRBD1. CDR1 and CDR2 (germline): SGHVS, FQNEAQ. The V segment lost 5 bases and the J segment 4 bases; nucleotides outside the gene matches: 9. The length of the CDR3 is 15 residues. The CDR3 region is CASSVGRTGPDTQYF. CDR3 in DNA: TGTGCCAGCAGCGTAGGAAGGACAGGCCCAGATACGCAGTATTTT. The full variable domain, its missing parts supplied by reference TRBV7-8 and TRBJ2-3, is GAGVSQSPRYKVAKRGQDVALRCDPISGHVSLFWYQQALGQGPEFLTYFQNEAQLDKSGLPSDRFFAERPEGSVSTLKIQRTQQEDSAVYLCASSVGRTGPDTQYFGPGTRLTVL.